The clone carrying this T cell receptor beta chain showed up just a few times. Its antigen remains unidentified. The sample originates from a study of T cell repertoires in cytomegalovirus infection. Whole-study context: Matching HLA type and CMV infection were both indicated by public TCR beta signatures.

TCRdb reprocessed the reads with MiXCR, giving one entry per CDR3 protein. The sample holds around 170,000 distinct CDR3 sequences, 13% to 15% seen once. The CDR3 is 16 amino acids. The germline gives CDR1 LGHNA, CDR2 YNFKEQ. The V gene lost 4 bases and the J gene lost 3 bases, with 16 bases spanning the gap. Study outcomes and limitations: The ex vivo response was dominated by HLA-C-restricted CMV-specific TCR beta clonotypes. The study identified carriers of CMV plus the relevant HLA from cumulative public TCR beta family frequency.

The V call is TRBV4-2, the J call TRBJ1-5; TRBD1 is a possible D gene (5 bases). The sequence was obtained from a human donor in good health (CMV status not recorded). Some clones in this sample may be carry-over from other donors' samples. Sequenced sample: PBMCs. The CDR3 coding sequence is TGTGCCAGCAGCCCTCAGGGCAGGGCCTTCAATCAGCCCCAGCATTTT. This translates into CASSPQGRAFNQPQHF.